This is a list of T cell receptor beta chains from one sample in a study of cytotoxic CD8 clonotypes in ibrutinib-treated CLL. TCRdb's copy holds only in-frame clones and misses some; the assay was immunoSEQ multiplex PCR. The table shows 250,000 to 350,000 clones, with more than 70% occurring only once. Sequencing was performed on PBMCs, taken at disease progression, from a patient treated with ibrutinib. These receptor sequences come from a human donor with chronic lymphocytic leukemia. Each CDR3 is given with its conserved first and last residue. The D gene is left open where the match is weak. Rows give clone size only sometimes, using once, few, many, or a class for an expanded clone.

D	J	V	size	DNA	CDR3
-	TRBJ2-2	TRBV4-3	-	TGCGCCAGCAGCCAAGAAGGCAGGATGAACACCGGGGAGCTGTTTTTT	CASSQEGRMNTGELFF
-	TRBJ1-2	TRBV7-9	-	TGTGCCAGCAGCTTAGGCTCCGGATGGGGCTATGGCTACACCTTC	CASSLGSGWGYGYTF
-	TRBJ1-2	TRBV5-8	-	TGTGCCAGCAGCGCTCCTTGGGGGGCTCCCTATGGCTACACCTTC	CASSAPWGAPYGYTF
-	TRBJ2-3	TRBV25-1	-	TGTGCCAGCAGTGAACTTGGAAACACAGATACGCAGTATTTT	CASSELGNTDTQYF
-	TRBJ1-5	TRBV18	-	TGTGCCAGCTCGGCCGGACAGCTCAATCAGCCCCAGCATTTT	CASSAGQLNQPQHF
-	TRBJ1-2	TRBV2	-	TGTGCCAACTCAGGAGGGACGGTCTATGGCTACACCTTC	CANSGGTVYGYTF
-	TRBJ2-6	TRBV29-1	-	TGCAGCCGGTCCCGGCAGCCCTCTGGGGCCAACGTCCTGACTTTC	CSRSRQPSGANVLTF
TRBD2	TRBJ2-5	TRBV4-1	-	TGCGCCAGCAGTCCTCGACTAGCGGGGGGGAGAGAGACCCAGTACTTC	CASSPRLAGGRETQYF
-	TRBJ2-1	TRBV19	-	TGTGCCAGTAGTATAGTAGCGGCTAGAAGTAGCTCCTACAATGAGCAGTTCTTC	CASSIVAARSSSYNEQFF
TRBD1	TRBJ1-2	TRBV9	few	TGTGCCAGCGCGGACAGGGTGTATGGCTACACCTTC	CASADRVYGYTF
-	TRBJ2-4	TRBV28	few	TGTGCCAGCAGTCCCGCCTGGACTTTCGCGGCGGTGGCCAAAAACATTCAGTACTTC	CASSPAWTFAAVAKNIQYF
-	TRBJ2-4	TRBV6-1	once	TGTGCCAGCAGTGAATGGGAGGCCATAGCCAAAAACATTCAGTACTTC	CASSEWEAIAKNIQYF
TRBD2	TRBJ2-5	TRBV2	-	TGTGCCAGCAGGATAGCGGGGGGGCCTGGGAAGACCCAGTACTTC	CASRIAGGPGKTQYF
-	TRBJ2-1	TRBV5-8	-	TGTGCCAGCAGCTTGGATGGGGGGCGCACGGACAATGAGCAGTTCTTC	CASSLDGGRTDNEQFF
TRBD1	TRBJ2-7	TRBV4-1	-	TGCGCCAGCAGAGGGACAGGTGCCTACGAGCAGTACTTC	CASRGTGAYEQYF
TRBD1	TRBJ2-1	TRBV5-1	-	TGCGCCAGCAGCTTGGGGGACAGGGATTACAATGAGCAGTTCTTC	CASSLGDRDYNEQFF
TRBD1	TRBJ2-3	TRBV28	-	TGTGCCAGCAGTCCCCAGGACAGGTGGGATACGCAGTATTTT	CASSPQDRWDTQYF
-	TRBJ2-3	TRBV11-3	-	TGTGCCAGCAGCCCTGGGGGGGGCAACGCAGATACGCAGTATTTT	CASSPGGGNADTQYF